The clone carrying this T cell receptor beta chain was seen a handful of times. Each CDR3 protein gets one entry after TCRdb re-called the 5' RACE reads with MiXCR. The sample yields approximately 700,000 distinct CDR3 sequences, about 20% seen once. The data originate from a study of identical twins. J lost 6 bases, V lost 2 bases, and 7 bases had no gene match. This CDR3 has 14 residues. The data also belong to a second study, concerning T cells expressing NK-cell markers.

Sequencing used PBMCs. The TCR was taken from a young woman in good health. The chain combines TRBV12-3 or TRBV12-4 with TRBJ2-7, with 7 bases that match TRBD2. The CDR3 sequence is CASSLRRTRGEQYF. The CDR3 coding sequence is TGTGCCAGCAGTTTAAGGCGGACTAGGGGCGAGCAGTACTTC.